A single sample gave rise to the 8 T cell receptor beta chains below, sequenced in a study of control samples from healthy donors and cancer patients. Profiled with immunoSEQ multiplex PCR; TCRdb holds only in-frame clones, not every one. The sample includes about 130,000 clones, about 88% of them seen just once. Sequencing was done on a sample of blood. The origin of the receptors is a man aged 45-65 years in good health.

V usage is TRBV27 and J usage is TRBJ2-1, with D possibly matching TRBD2 (6 bases). The CDR3 consists of 18 residues. From germline, CDR1 is MNHEY and CDR2 SMNVEV (reference sequence). Between the trimmed V and J ends, which lost 0 bases and 0 bases, there was a span of 15 bases. Here the CDR3 DNA reads TGTGCCAGCAGTTTATCCCAATTGACTAGTAGCTCCTACAATGAGCAGTTCTTC. Amino acid sequence: CASSLSQLTSSSYNEQFF.

The chain employs TRBV6-1 and TRBJ2-7; D unclear. In germline, CDR1 is MNHNS, CDR2 SASEGT. The CDR3 loop spans 13 amino acids. V gave up 2 bases and J gave up 4 bases, with 9 bases separating them. The CDR3 region has the DNA TGTGCCAGCAGTGAAAACGGCGGATACGAGCAGTACTTC. It specifies CASSENGGYEQYF.

This clone has only a few counts. V and J are TRBV11-3 and TRBJ1-2, with D tentatively TRBD1 (6 bases). V lost 0 bases and J 4 bases, leaving 15 bases between the germline ends. The CDR3 contains 16 residues. Germline loops: CDR1 SGHNT, CDR2 YENEEA. CDR3 protein: CASSLDQGNGLYGYTF. CDR3 sequence (DNA): TGTGCCAGCAGCTTAGATCAGGGGAACGGACTCTATGGCTACACCTTC. The whole variable domain, filled in from reference TRBV11-3 and TRBJ1-2, reads EAGVVQSPRYKIIEKKQPVAFWCNPISGHNTLYWYLQNLGQGPELLIRYENEEAVDDSQLPKDRFSAERLKGVDSTLKIQPAELGDSAVYLCASSLDQGNGLYGYTFGSGTRLTVV.

The chain uses TRBV25-1 and TRBJ1-6; 7 positions match TRBD1. Unmatched junction bases numbered 3, after V lost 3 bases and J lost 4 bases. The CDR3 runs to 15 residues. Per the germline V gene, CDR1 is MGHDK and CDR2 is SYGVNS. The CDR3 coding sequence is TGTGCCAGCAGTGATCAGACAGGGTATAATTCACCCCTCCACTTT. Amino acid sequence: CASSDQTGYNSPLHF.

The V and J genes are TRBV15 and TRBJ1-5; no definite D call. The V gene's germline CDR1 is LNHNV and CDR2 YYDKDF (reference sequence). V dropped 0 bases and J dropped 2 bases, with 14 bases sitting between them. This CDR3 is built from 17 residues. The CDR3 sequence is CATSRDRLQAGNQPQHF. Here the CDR3 DNA reads TGTGCCACCAGCAGAGATCGTTTGCAGGCGGGCAATCAGCCCCAGCATTTT.

V is TRBV14 and J is TRBJ2-5, with 10 bases matching TRBD2. The CDR3 extends over 20 amino acids. V lost 1 base to trimming and J lost 1 base; unmatched junction nucleotides: 15. Germline V gene data show CDR1 as SGHDN and CDR2 as FVKESK. DNA of the CDR3: TGTGCCAGCAGCCAAGTAGGCTCTGGAAGTAGCGGGGGGCCCCAAGAGACCCAGTACTTC. Translation gives CASSQVGSGSSGGPQETQYF.

The count of this clone is one. This rearrangement joins TRBV15 to TRBJ1-2, with D tentatively TRBD1 (5 bases). CDR1 and CDR2 (germline): LNHNV, YYDKDF (reference sequence). The CDR3 totals 15 residues. V was clipped by 0 bases and J by 6 bases, with 14 bases between them. CDR3 amino acids: CATSRDGKGRDGYTF. The CDR3 region has the DNA TGTGCCACCAGCAGAGATGGAAAGGGGCGGGATGGCTACACCTTC. Combining the CDR3 with reference TRBV15 and TRBJ1-2 gives the whole variable domain DAMVIQNPRYQVTQFGKPVTLSCSQTLNHNVMYWYQQKSSQAPKLLFHYYDKDFNNEADTPDNFQSRRPNTSFCFLDIRSPGLGDTAMYLCATSRDGKGRDGYTFGSGTRLTVV.

The CDR3 DNA reads TGTGCCAGCAGTCAATCTAGCGGGTCCTACAATGAGCAGTTCTTC. Translating gives CASSQSSGSYNEQFF. This chain links TRBV5-4 with TRBJ2-1; 8 bases match TRBD2. Germline trimming cut 5 bases from V and 1 base from J; bases unmatched to any gene: 5. CDR1 and CDR2 (germline): SGHNT, YYREEE (reference sequence). The CDR3 length is 15 residues.